The TCR beta chain under discussion was sequenced for a study of post-analysis software for immune sequencing data. Study-level background: The disease courses covered relapsing-remitting, secondary progressive and progressive-relapsing multiple sclerosis. Overall study findings and caveats: About 5 TRBV segments were significantly more frequent in patients than in controls. TRBV5-6, TRBV5-1 and TRBV20-1 were among these segments. By F measure, strong co-clustering occurred among samples prepared in the same batch. Versus controls, multiple sclerosis patients showed significantly lower diversity (normalized Chao1).

Prepared libraries of TCR beta cDNA carried unique molecular identifiers. Each CDR3 protein is one row after TCRdb ran MiXCR on the PCR reads. This sample has fewer than 850,000 distinct CDR3 sequences, with roughly 50% found just once. Concerning this clonotype itself: The antigen is unknown.

Trimming shortened V by 8 bases and J by 3 bases, and 13 bases separated the two germline ends. The CDR3 extends over 13 amino acids. Germline CDR1 reads ENHRY; CDR2 reads SYGVKD. Sequencing input: blood. This receptor was obtained from a girl aged 5-17 years with multiple sclerosis. J is TRBJ1-2 and V is TRBV10-3, with a possible D match to TRBD1 (6 bases). The CDR3 DNA is TGTGCCATCGGAACGGACAGCTACTATGGCTACACCTTC. Translating gives CAIGTDSYYGYTF.